Below, one T cell receptor (beta chain) is given with its context. The germline CDR1 and CDR2 sequences are SGHRS and YFSETQ. This CDR3 comprises 14 residues. Trimming cost V 0 bases and J 2 bases, with 8 bases left between them. Method: immunoSEQ multiplex PCR; TCRdb's copy keeps in-frame clones and lacks some. The repertoire includes around 400 clones, around 45% of them detected once, and roughly a fifth sits in the top ten. Responder cells labeled with CFSE (roughly 200,000) were co-plated with irradiated stimulator cells labeled with violet dye (roughly 200,000). Following the reaction, CD3+CD4+ and CD3+CD8+ responders that were proliferating and CFSE-low underwent sorting. The data originate from a study of graft-versus-host responses after intestinal transplantation.

The starting material was alloreactive CD4+ T cells from a mixed lymphocyte reaction culture, obtained before transplantation. The subset is: CFSE-low proliferating T cells sorted from roughly 6-day pre-transplant mixed lymphocyte reaction (GvH or HvG direction). The chain combines TRBV5-1 with TRBJ1-2; the D is unclear. This clonotype was obtained from a human patient who was an organ donor for intestinal transplantation. CDR3 loop: CASSLATENYGYTF. CDR3 sequence (DNA): TGCGCCAGCAGCTTGGCGACGGAAAACTATGGCTACACCTTC.